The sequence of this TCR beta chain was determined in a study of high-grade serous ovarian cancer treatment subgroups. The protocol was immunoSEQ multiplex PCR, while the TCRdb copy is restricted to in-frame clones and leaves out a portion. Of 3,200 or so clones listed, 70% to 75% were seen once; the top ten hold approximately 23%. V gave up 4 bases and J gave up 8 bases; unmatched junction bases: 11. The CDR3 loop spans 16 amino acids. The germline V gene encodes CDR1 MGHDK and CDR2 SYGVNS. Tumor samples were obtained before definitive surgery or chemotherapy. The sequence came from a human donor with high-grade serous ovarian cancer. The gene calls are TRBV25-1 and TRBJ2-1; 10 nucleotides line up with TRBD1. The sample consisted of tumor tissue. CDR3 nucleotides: TGTGCCAGCAGTGTCCACCGGGACAGGGGAAAGCATGAGCAGTTCTTC. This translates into CASSVHRDRGKHEQFF.